The 30 T cell receptor beta chains reported below all come from one sample, sequenced in a study of cytomegalovirus exposure and HLA in healthy donors. Both 60 Vbeta primers and 13 Jbeta primers went into the PCR. The repertoire was sequenced with immunoSEQ multiplex PCR; TCRdb's copy has only in-frame clones and lacks some. The sample shows around 210,000 clones, over 75% of them seen only once. The sequencing input was PBMCs. Receptors were obtained from a boy between 10 and 17 years old in good health and CMV-seronegative.

The chain couples TRBV5-1 to TRBJ2-3; D call uncertain. Germline CDR1 reads SGHRS; CDR2 reads YFSETQ. This CDR3 spans 14 amino acids. The V gene lost 2 bases and the J gene lost 0 bases, with 7 bases spanning the gap. The CDR3 loop is CASSLTGSTDTQYF. The CDR3 DNA reads TGCGCCAGCAGCTTAACCGGGAGCACAGATACGCAGTATTTT.

The gene calls are TRBV19 and TRBJ1-5, with 9 bases matching TRBD1. The trim removed 5 bases at V and 0 bases at J, leaving 8 bases unmatched. Germline V gene sequence: CDR1 LNHDA, CDR2 SQIVND (reference sequence). This CDR3 region has 17 residues. The CDR3 spells CASSLWDRVYSNQPQHF. CDR3 in DNA: TGTGCCAGTAGTTTGTGGGACAGGGTTTATAGCAATCAGCCCCAGCATTTT.

The rearrangement links TRBV10-3 to TRBJ2-1; no clear D. V dropped 2 bases and J dropped 0 bases, with 11 bases sitting between them. CDR1 and CDR2 from the germline V gene are ENHRY and SYGVKD. The CDR3 has 16 amino acids. CDR3 sequence: CAISERGYPSYNEQFF. The CDR3, as DNA: TGTGCCATCAGTGAGAGAGGCTATCCCTCCTACAATGAGCAGTTCTTC.

The rearrangement links TRBV2 to TRBJ2-5, with 8 bases that match TRBD1. The CDR3 extends over 14 amino acids. Trimming at V came to 8 bases and at J to 2 bases, leaving 7 bases not matched to a gene. CDR1 and CDR2 (germline): SNHLY, FYNNEI. As DNA, the CDR3 is TGTGCCAGCCGGACAGGGAGAGGGCAAGAGACCCAGTACTTC. Translation: CASRTGRGQETQYF.

The chain combines TRBV6-5 with TRBJ1-6, with D possibly TRBD1 on 6 matching bases. V dropped 6 bases and J dropped 3 bases, with 9 bases sitting between them. The CDR3 has 14 residues. Germline V lookup: CDR1 MNHEY, CDR2 SVGAGI. The DNA of the CDR3 is TGTGCCAGCAGAACGGGACACTATAATTCACCCCTCCACTTT. This sequence encodes CASRTGHYNSPLHF.

CDR3 residues: CASSQDRVGAFF. The CDR3 DNA sequence: TGTGCCAGCAGCCAAGACAGGGTTGGTGCTTTCTTT. The chain uses TRBV14 and TRBJ1-1; possibly TRBD1 for D (5 bases). The CDR3 extends over 12 amino acids. The germline gives CDR1 SGHDN, CDR2 FVKESK. V lost 0 bases to trimming and J lost 11 bases, with 10 bases between them.

The V and J genes are TRBV10-2 and TRBJ2-7, with D possibly matching TRBD1 (6 bases). This CDR3 is built from 19 residues. Trimming pared 6 bases from V and 3 bases from J, leaving 30 bases between. CDR1 WSHSY and CDR2 SAAADI come from the germline V gene. The DNA for the CDR3 is TGCGCCAGCAGGGGCTGGGACACGACCGACCGACAGCGATACTACGAGCAGTACTTC. It yields the protein CASRGWDTTDRQRYYEQYF.

V is TRBV6-1 and J is TRBJ1-1, with a tentative D call TRBD1 (5 bases). CDR1 is MNHNS, CDR2 SASEGT, per germline. V lost 5 bases, J lost 5 bases, and 12 bases lay in between. The CDR3 has 13 residues. The CDR3 DNA follows: TGTGCCAGCAGTTTACAGGTCGTGACTGAAGCTTTCTTT. Translated: CASSLQVVTEAFF.

The gene calls are TRBV14 and TRBJ2-7, with a possible D match to TRBD1 (5 bases). The germline V gene has CDR1 SGHDN and CDR2 FVKESK. Between the trimmed V and J ends, which lost 1 base and 3 bases, there was a span of 13 bases. The CDR3 sequence is 15 residues long. The CDR3 is CASSQGPRVSYEQYF. The CDR3, as DNA: TGTGCCAGCAGCCAAGGCCCCAGGGTCAGCTACGAGCAGTACTTC.

V gene TRBV6-5 combines with J gene TRBJ2-7; the D gene is possibly TRBD1 (6 bases). The length of the CDR3 is 13 residues. The V and J ends lost 6 bases and 1 base respectively, with 10 bases between them. Looked up from germline, CDR1 is MNHEY and CDR2 is SVGAGI. The CDR3 sequence: CASSRDRSYEQYF. The CDR3, as DNA: TGTGCCAGCAGCCGTGACAGGTCCTACGAGCAGTACTTC.

The chain is built from TRBV19 and TRBJ1-5; no firm D call. In germline, CDR1 is LNHDA, CDR2 SQIVND (reference sequence). There are 15 residues in the CDR3. Trimming took 3 bases from V and 0 from J, leaving 9 bases between them. CDR3 in amino acids: CASSMYSYSNQPQHF. The CDR3 region has the DNA TGTGCCAGTAGTATGTACAGCTATAGCAATCAGCCCCAGCATTTT.

This clone was recorded once. This chain uses TRBV7-9 with TRBJ1-2, with TRBD1 matching over 7 bases. The germline V gene has CDR1 SEHNR and CDR2 FQNEAQ (reference sequence). V was pared by 4 bases and J by 1 base, with 6 bases of the junction left unmatched. The CDR3 has 15 residues. DNA for the CDR3: TGTGCCAGCAGCTCCGGGACAGCTTATAACTATGGCTACACCTTC. Protein: CASSSGTAYNYGYTF.

This clone was picked up one time. The rearrangement joins TRBV29-1 to TRBJ2-7; D unclear. Germline loops: CDR1 SQVTM, CDR2 ANQGSEA. The V end was cut by 3 bases, the J end by 3 bases, with 12 bases between. This CDR3 spans 13 amino acids. CDR3 nucleotide sequence: TGCAGCGTTGATGGGTCAAGAGGCTACGAGCAGTACTTC. Amino acids: CSVDGSRGYEQYF.

V usage is TRBV18 and J usage is TRBJ2-7; maybe TRBD1 (5 bases). The V and J ends lost 6 bases and 3 bases respectively, with 12 bases between them. CDR3 size: 13 residues. Germline CDR1 and CDR2: KGHSH and LQKENI. The CDR3 DNA reads TGTGCCAGCTCGCGTGACCAGGGCTACGAGCAGTACTTC. It yields the protein CASSRDQGYEQYF.

A single count supports this clone. V gene TRBV19 combines with J gene TRBJ1-6; 8 bases fit TRBD1. This CDR3 is 13 amino acids long. Germline V gene sequence: CDR1 LNHDA, CDR2 SQIVND (reference sequence). The CDR3 DNA reads TGTGCGTCTAGTCAGGGGGCAGGCTCACCCCTCCACTTT. Translating gives CASSQGAGSPLHF.

The chain recombines TRBV19 with TRBJ1-5, with 9 bases aligning to TRBD1. Per the germline V gene, CDR1 is LNHDA and CDR2 is SQIVND (reference sequence). V shed 11 bases and J 4 bases; nucleotides not matched to a gene: 15. This CDR3 is built from 16 residues. The CDR3 region is CAVQRPGQGPNQPQHF. The CDR3 DNA is TGTGCCGTGCAAAGACCGGGACAGGGCCCTAATCAGCCCCAGCATTTT.

This sequence joins TRBV18 and TRBJ2-5; no clear D. The V end lost 2 bases, the J end lost 2 bases, and 6 bases lay between the germline ends. CDR3 length: 13 residues. Germline V gene sequence: CDR1 KGHSH, CDR2 LQKENI. This CDR3 is CASSPGHQETQYF. CDR3 nucleotide sequence: TGTGCCAGCTCACCAGGGCATCAAGAGACCCAGTACTTC.

The chain has TRBV4-1 and TRBJ2-3; D gene unclear. The CDR3 totals 18 residues. Germline-derived CDR1 and CDR2 are MGHRA and YSYEKL. Between the trimmed V and J ends, which lost 0 bases and 1 base, there was a span of 17 bases. In DNA form, the CDR3 reads TGCGCCAGCAGCCAAGAATCCCGAGTCGGCAGGCGCACAGATACGCAGTATTTT. It is translated as CASSQESRVGRRTDTQYF.

The genes are TRBV6-5 and TRBJ1-2, with D hard to call. Looked up from germline, CDR1 is MNHEY and CDR2 is SVGAGI. Deletions cut 5 bases from V and 7 bases from J, with 14 bases between. This CDR3 region has 13 residues. CDR3 amino acids: CASSIHLGSGYTF. DNA of the CDR3: TGTGCCAGCAGTATTCACCTGGGCTCTGGCTACACCTTC.

The chain links TRBV19 to TRBJ1-6, with unresolved D. CDR1 is LNHDA and CDR2 is SQIVND in the germline V gene (reference sequence). The CDR3 length is 14 residues. The germline V and J ends were trimmed by 6 bases and 0 bases, with 6 bases remaining between them. The chain's CDR3 is CASSTSSYNSPLHF. The CDR3 nucleotides are TGTGCCAGTAGCACTAGCTCCTATAATTCACCCCTCCACTTT.

This clone appeared a few times. This rearrangement joins TRBV18 to TRBJ1-5, with D hard to call. Between the trimmed V and J ends, which lost 4 bases and 11 bases, there was a span of 21 bases. The CDR3 sequence is 15 residues long. Germline loops: CDR1 KGHSH, CDR2 LQKENI. CDR3: CASSRSISTREAQHF. The CDR3 nucleotides read TGTGCCAGCTCACGATCTATTTCGACCCGGGAGGCCCAGCATTTT.

The rearrangement uses TRBV7-9 and TRBJ1-4; D possibly corresponds to TRBD1 (5 bases). The CDR3 is 14 residues long. V was clipped by 6 bases and J by 0 bases, with 8 bases between them. Germline-derived CDR1 and CDR2 are SEHNR and FQNEAQ (reference sequence). The CDR3, as DNA: TGTGCCAGCAGACGGGGGTCAACTAATGAAAAACTGTTTTTT. It yields the protein CASRRGSTNEKLFF.

The V and J genes are TRBV30 and TRBJ2-7; 9 bases fit TRBD2. In germline, CDR1 is GTSNPN, CDR2 SVGIG (reference sequence). The CDR3 totals 14 residues. V shed 1 base, J shed 5 bases, and the junction held 6 bases outside the gene matches. The chain's CDR3 is CAWSGGLAIHEQYF. The CDR3 nucleotides read TGTGCCTGGAGTGGGGGACTAGCTATCCACGAGCAGTACTTC.

J is TRBJ2-3 and V is TRBV5-1; 10 nucleotides match TRBD2. Germline CDR1 SGHRS, CDR2 YFSETQ. The ends lost 2 bases at V and 1 base at J; junction bases unmatched: 7. CDR3 size: 17 residues. The CDR3: CASSFRRLAGGTDTQYF. The DNA of the CDR3 is TGCGCCAGCAGCTTTCGCCGACTAGCGGGCGGCACAGATACGCAGTATTTT.

This chain uses TRBV5-1 with TRBJ1-6; 7 bases are a match to TRBD1. Trimming removed 0 bases from V and 10 bases from J; junction bases left unmatched: 10. The CDR3 runs to 16 residues. The V gene's germline CDR1 is SGHRS and CDR2 YFSETQ. DNA of the CDR3: TGCGCCAGCAGCTTGGGACAGGGTAGGGGAGAATCACCCCTCCACTTT. This codes for CASSLGQGRGESPLHF.

There are a few counts of this clone. The chain is built from TRBV11-2 and TRBJ2-1; D unclear. Germline CDR1 reads SGHAT; CDR2 reads FQNNGV. The CDR3 totals 11 residues. Trimming shortened V by 2 bases and J by 6 bases, and 2 bases separated the two germline ends. CDR3: CASSLLNEQFF. CDR3 sequence (DNA): TGTGCCAGCAGCTTACTCAATGAGCAGTTCTTC.

The rearrangement uses TRBV5-4 and TRBJ2-5; 14 nucleotides align to TRBD2. CDR1 SGHNT and CDR2 YYREEE come from the germline V gene (reference sequence). With V trimmed by 5 bases and J by 5 bases, 8 bases remained unmatched. The CDR3 is 16 amino acids. The CDR3 coding sequence is TGTGCCAGCAGTTACGGGACTAGCGGGAGAGGTGAGACCCAGTACTTC. Protein sequence: CASSYGTSGRGETQYF.

The V gene is TRBV5-4, the J gene TRBJ1-4; 8 bases fit TRBD1. V lost 0 bases, J lost 8 bases, and 6 bases stayed unmatched. The CDR3 covers 15 residues. Germline loops: CDR1 SGHNT, CDR2 YYREEE (reference sequence). CDR3: CASSLAPDRVEKLFF. As DNA, the CDR3 is TGTGCCAGCAGCTTGGCCCCGGACAGGGTAGAAAAACTGTTTTTT.

The chain couples TRBV9 to TRBJ2-3; the match to TRBD1 covers 9 bases. CDR1 is SGDLS and CDR2 is YYNGEE in the germline V gene. J lost 7 bases, V lost 0 bases, and 6 bases had no gene match. This CDR3 has 15 residues. Written as DNA, the CDR3 is TGTGCCAGCAGCGTAGAGGGGACAGGGTCACATACGCAGTATTTT. Its translation: CASSVEGTGSHTQYF.

The chain couples TRBV5-1 to TRBJ1-2; D unclear. The CDR3 is made up of 14 amino acids. V was clipped by 0 bases and J by 0 bases, with 6 bases between them. CDR1 and CDR2 (germline): SGHRS, YFSETQ. CDR3 protein: CASSLERPNYGYTF. Here the CDR3 DNA reads TGCGCCAGCAGCTTGGAGCGCCCTAACTATGGCTACACCTTC.